This T cell receptor (beta chain) was captured in a study of regulatory T cells in long-lasting Graves disease. iRepertoire HTBI primers and Arm-PCR of CDR3 regions built TCR beta libraries. Each CDR3 protein is one row after TCRdb ran MiXCR on the multiplex PCR reads. This table holds about 430,000 distinct CDR3 sequences, 20% to 25% found once. CDR3 length: 17 amino acids. Germline V gene sequence: CDR1 KGHSH, CDR2 LQKENI. V dropped 0 bases and J dropped 7; count of bases not matched to a gene: 14. The time point: persistent/refractory GD, antithyroid drugs over 5 years with positive TRAb. PBMC-extracted RNA yielded the TCR library.

The sequenced sample was peripheral blood mononuclear cells (PBMCs), obtained when the disease was refractory, from a patient treated with antithyroid drugs. The source is a female donor with Graves disease. The chain carries TRBV18 and TRBJ2-5, with 7 bases lining up with TRBD1. The CDR3 DNA follows: TGTGCCAGCTCACCACCGACGACAGGGCGCGGTCTCGGGACCCAGTACTTC. Its protein is CASSPPTTGRGLGTQYF.